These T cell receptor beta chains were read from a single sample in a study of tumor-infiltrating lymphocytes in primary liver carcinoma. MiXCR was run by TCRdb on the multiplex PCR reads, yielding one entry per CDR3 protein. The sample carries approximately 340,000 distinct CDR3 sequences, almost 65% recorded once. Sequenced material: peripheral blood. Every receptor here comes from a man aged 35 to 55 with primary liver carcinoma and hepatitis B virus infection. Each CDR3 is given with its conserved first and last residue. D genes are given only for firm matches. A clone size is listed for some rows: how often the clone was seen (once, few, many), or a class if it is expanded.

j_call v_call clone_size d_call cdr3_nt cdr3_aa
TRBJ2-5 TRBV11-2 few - TGTGCCAGCGGCTTAGATTCAGGAACAGTGGGAATGAAGACCCAGTACTTC CASGLDSGTVGMKTQYF
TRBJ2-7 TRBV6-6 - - TGTGCCAGCACTTACGGGACGGTAGAGTACGAGCAGTACTTC CASTYGTVEYEQYF
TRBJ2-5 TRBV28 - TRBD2 TGTGCCAGCAGTACCCCGGGGGGGATCCAAGAGACCCAGTACTTC CASSTPGGIQETQYF
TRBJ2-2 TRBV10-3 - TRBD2 TGTGCCATCAGAGGACTAGTGGGAGCGAGCGGTGGCGGGGAGCTGTTTTTT CAIRGLVGASGGGELFF
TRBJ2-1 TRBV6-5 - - TGCTCCAGCAGAGGGCATGGCCATGAGCAGTTCTTC CSSRGHGHEQFF
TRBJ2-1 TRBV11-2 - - TGTGCCAGCAGCAACCATCCCGTACTCCGGGACTCGAGATACTATGAGCAGTTCTTC CASSNHPVLRDSRYYEQFF
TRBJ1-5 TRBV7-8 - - TGTGCCGGCAGCTTAGACCCCGGGCAGCCCCAGCATTTT CAGSLDPGQPQHF
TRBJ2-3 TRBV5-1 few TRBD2 TGCGCCAGCAGCTTGGGTCTAGCGGGAGGAGCAGATACGCAGTATTTT CASSLGLAGGADTQYF
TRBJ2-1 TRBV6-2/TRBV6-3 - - TGTGCCAGCAGGATGGGGGTCGAGAGGGCCGAGGAGCAATTCTTC CASRMGVERAEEQFF
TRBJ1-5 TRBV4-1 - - TGTGCCAGCAGCGACAGGTACAGGATAGGTAGCAGTCAGCCCCAGCATTTT CASSDRYRIGSSQPQHF
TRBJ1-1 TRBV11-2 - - TGTGCCATCAGCCGAACAGGATCTGAAGCCTTCTTT CAISRTGSEAFF
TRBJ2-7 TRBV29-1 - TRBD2 TGCAGCGCCAGAAGAGGCGGGAGTACGGGGGAGCGGTACTTC CSARRGGSTGERYF
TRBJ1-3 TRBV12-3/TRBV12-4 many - TGTGCCAGCAGGCCCCTTCGCTCTGGAAACACCATATATTTT CASRPLRSGNTIYF
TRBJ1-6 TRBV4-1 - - TGCGCCAGTAGCCACCACCTACAGGCGGCGGATTCACCCCTCCACTTT CASSHHLQAADSPLHF
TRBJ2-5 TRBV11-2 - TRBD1 TGTGCCAGCGGCTGGGACAGTAACCAAGAGACCCAGTACTTC CASGWDSNQETQYF
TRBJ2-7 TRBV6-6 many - TGTGCCAGCAGTTACTCGAATCGACTTTCCCGTACCCACGAGCAGTACTTC CASSYSNRLSRTHEQYF
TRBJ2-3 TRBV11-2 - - TGTGCCAACAGTCCCCTCGCCGGGAGCACCAACACAGATACACAGTATTTT CANSPLAGSTNTDTQYF
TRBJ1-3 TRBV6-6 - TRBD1 TGTCCCAGCAGTATTTCCTGGGACAGGGTGAAAGGAAACACCATATATTTC CPSSISWDRVKGNTIYF
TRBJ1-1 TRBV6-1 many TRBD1 TGTGCCAGCAGTGTACAGGGGTCCCCGAACACTGAAGCTTTCTTT CASSVQGSPNTEAFF
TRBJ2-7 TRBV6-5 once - TGTGCCAGCAGTTACTCGGATCGGGTAGCGGAGAATGAGCAGTACTTC CASSYSDRVAENEQYF
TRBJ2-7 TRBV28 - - TGTGCCACCCAGGGGAGCTCCTACGAGCAGTACTTC CATQGSSYEQYF
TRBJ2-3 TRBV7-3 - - TGTGCCAGTAGCTTAGGCGGACCCACAGATACGCAGTATTTT CASSLGGPTDTQYF
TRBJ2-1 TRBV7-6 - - TGTGCCAGCAGCTTAGTCCACTCGAGGACTAATGAGCAGTTCTTC CASSLVHSRTNEQFF
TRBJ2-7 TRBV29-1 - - TGCAGCGTTGAAAGGGACAACAACGAGCAGTACTTC CSVERDNNEQYF
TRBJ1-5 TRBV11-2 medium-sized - TGTGCCAGCAGCTTAGCCGGACAGCCCCAGCATTTT CASSLAGQPQHF
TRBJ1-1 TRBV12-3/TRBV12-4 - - TGTGCCAGCAGTGCGGGACACGTGAACACTGAAGTTTTCTTC CASSAGHVNTEVFF
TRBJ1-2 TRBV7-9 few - TGTGCCAGCAGCTTAACGGAGAGCTATGGCTACACCTTC CASSLTESYGYTF
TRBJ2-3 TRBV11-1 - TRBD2 TGTACCAGCAACTTTAGCGGGAGCACAGATACGCAGTATTTT CTSNFSGSTDTQYF
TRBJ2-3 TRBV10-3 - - TGTGCCATCAGTGATGCGAGGGCATATACGCAGTATTTT CAISDARAYTQYF
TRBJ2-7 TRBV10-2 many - TGCGCCAGCGGTACGGGCGGGGCCCCCTACGAGCAGTACTTC CASGTGGAPYEQYF
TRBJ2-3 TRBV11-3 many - TGTGCCAGCAGCTCCCGAGGGTGGACAGATACGCAGTATTTT CASSSRGWTDTQYF
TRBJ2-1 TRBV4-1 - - TGCGCCAGCTGCCAAGACATTTGGGCTGAGGGCGATGAGCAGTTCTTC CASCQDIWAEGDEQFF
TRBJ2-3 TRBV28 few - TGTGCCAGCAGCACAACCCGGGACCGAGATTTT CASSTTRDRDF
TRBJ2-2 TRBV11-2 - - TGTGCCAGCAGCAGGGACAAGGAGGCCGGGGAGCTGTTTTTT CASSRDKEAGELFF
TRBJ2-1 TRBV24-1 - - TGTGCAACCAGTGATCCAGGGACACGGGGAACTGAGCAGTTCTTC CATSDPGTRGTEQFF
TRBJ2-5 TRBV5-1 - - TGCGCCAGCAGCGCGGCATTCGAAGAGACCCAGTACTTC CASSAAFEETQYF
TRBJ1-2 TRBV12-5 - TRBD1 TGTGCTAGTGGTTGCCCAGCCAAATCAGGGGGGTATGGCTGCACCTTC CASGCPAKSGGYGCTF
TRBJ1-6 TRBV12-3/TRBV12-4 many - TGTGCCAGCAGTAGGGCAGGGTGGAATTCACCCCTCCACTTT CASSRAGWNSPLHF
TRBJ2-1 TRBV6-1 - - TGTGCCGGAGCCCAGGCCGCGGGTGGTAGCTGTAATGAGCAGTTCTTC CAGAQAAGGSCNEQFF
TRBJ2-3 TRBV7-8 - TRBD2 TGTGCCAGCAGCAGGGGACTAGCGGGAATAACAGATACGCAGTATTTT CASSRGLAGITDTQYF
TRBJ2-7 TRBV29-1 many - TGCAGCGCTGTTGGGGACTCCTACGAGCAGTACTTC CSAVGDSYEQYF
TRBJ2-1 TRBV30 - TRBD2 TGTGCCTGGAGTGTACTAGCGGGAGCCCATGAGCAGTTCTTC CAWSVLAGAHEQFF
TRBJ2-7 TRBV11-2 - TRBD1 TGTGCCAGCAGCCTAGGACAGGGCGAGTACTACGAGCAGTACTTC CASSLGQGEYYEQYF
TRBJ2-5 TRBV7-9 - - TGTGCCAGCAGAAACGTAGGGGTGGAAGAGACCCAGTACTTC CASRNVGVEETQYF
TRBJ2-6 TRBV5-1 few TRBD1 TGCGCCAGCAGCTTCTGGTCGGGACAGGTATCTGGGGCCAACGTCCTGACTTTC CASSFWSGQVSGANVLTF
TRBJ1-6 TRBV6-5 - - TGTGCCAGCAGTACTGAATCAGTGTTTTCACCCCTCCACTTT CASSTESVFSPLHF
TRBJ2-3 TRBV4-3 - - TGCGCCAGCAACCTTGCCGATCGGGCGACAGATACCCAGTATTTT CASNLADRATDTQYF
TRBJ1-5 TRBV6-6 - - TGTGCCAACAGTTACTCGAGACGAGGGGCGGATGGTAATCAGCCCCAGCATTTT CANSYSRRGADGNQPQHF
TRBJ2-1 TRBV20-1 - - TGCAGTGCTAGTCTGGACTACTACAATGAGCAGTTCTTC CSASLDYYNEQFF
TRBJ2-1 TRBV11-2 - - TGTGCCAGCAGCTTGGGGGAATCCCATTACAATGAGCGGTTCTTC CASSLGESHYNERFF
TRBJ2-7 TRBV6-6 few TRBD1 TGTGCCAGCAGTTACACTGGGGACAGGGGGTCGGTTTACGAGCAGTACTTC CASSYTGDRGSVYEQYF
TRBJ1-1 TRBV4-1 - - TGCGCCAGCTGCCGTACCCCGGCTAACATTGAAGCTTTCTTT CASCRTPANIEAFF
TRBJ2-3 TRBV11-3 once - TGTGTCAGCAGCTTAGACCACACAGATACGCAGTATTTT CVSSLDHTDTQYF
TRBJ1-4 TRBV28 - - TGTGCCAGCAGTTTGTCAACTAATGAAAAACTGTTTTTT CASSLSTNEKLFF
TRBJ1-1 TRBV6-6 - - TGTGCCAGCAGTCTACAGGTCAGGGAATCTGAAGCTTTCTTT CASSLQVRESEAFF
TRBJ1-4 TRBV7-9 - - TGTGCCAGCAGCTCCTCCGGGGGCGGGAGTGAAAAACTGTTTTTT CASSSSGGGSEKLFF
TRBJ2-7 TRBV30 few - TGTGCCTGGAGTGAGCCGAGTCCCGAGCAGTACTTC CAWSEPSPEQYF
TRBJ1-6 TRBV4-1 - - TGCGCCAGTAGCCAAGATCCAGGCGGCGGTTCACCCCCCCACTTT CASSQDPGGGSPPHF
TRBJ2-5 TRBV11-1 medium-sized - TGTGCCAGCAGCCCGATCGACAGTAAAGAGACCCAGTACTTC CASSPIDSKETQYF
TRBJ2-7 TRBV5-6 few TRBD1 TGTGCCAGCAGCTTGGTGGACAGGCTATACTCCTACGAGCAGTACTTC CASSLVDRLYSYEQYF